This TCR beta chain emerged from a study of OX40 agonist ivuxolimab in advanced cancers. About the research overall: Prior anti-PD-1, anti-PD-L1 or anti-CTLA-4 therapy did not bar entry, and less than 50% had some. Partial responses were achieved by three patients, one with hepatocellular carcinoma and two with cutaneous melanoma. Notes on the study in general: On average, a greater number of expanded clones characterised CD8+ T cells relative to CD4+. Nonresponders included some who also had low normalized T-cell clonal expansion.

This table comes from immunoSEQ multiplex PCR, and its TCRdb copy is limited to in-frame clones, with some not included. The sample has 60,000 to 100,000 clones, about nine tenths seen once. In regard to this clone: Its antigen remains unknown.

This clonotype was sampled from an adult with an advanced solid tumor such as melanoma, head and neck, liver or kidney cancer. The sequencing here drew on CD4+ or CD8+ T cells sorted from blood, taken in a trial of the OX40 agonist ivuxolimab.

This chain's CDR3 is CASSEQGRDGYTF. The CDR3 DNA follows: TGTGCCAGCAGCGAACAGGGGAGAGATGGCTACACCTTC. This chain links TRBV9 with TRBJ1-2, with 7 positions matching TRBD1. Trimming removed 3 bases from V and 6 bases from J; junction bases left unmatched: 5. CDR3 length: 13 residues. Germline V gene data show CDR1 as SGDLS and CDR2 as YYNGEE.